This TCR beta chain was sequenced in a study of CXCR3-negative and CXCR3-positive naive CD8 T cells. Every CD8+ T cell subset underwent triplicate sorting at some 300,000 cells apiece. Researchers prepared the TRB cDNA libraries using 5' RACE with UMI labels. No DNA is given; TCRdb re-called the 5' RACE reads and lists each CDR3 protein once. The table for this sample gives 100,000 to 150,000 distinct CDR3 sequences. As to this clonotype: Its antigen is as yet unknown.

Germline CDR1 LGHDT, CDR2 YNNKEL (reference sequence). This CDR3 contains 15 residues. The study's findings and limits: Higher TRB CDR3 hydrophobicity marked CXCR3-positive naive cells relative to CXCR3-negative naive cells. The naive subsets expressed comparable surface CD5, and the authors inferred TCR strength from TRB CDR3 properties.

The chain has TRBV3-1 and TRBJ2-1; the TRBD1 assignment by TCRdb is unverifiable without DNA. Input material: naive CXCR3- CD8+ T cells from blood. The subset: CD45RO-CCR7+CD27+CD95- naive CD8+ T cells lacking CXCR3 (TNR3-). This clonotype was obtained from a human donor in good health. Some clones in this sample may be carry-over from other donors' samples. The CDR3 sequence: CASSPTGTPNDEQFF.